The entry below gives a single T cell receptor (beta chain) sequence along with its context. Its antigen is currently unknown. Looked up from germline, CDR1 is SGHAT and CDR2 is FQNNGV. The V and J ends lost 5 bases and 5 bases respectively, with 13 bases between them. There are 14 residues in the CDR3. The sample originates from a study of cytomegalovirus exposure and HLA in healthy donors. Study results and caveats: There were a few CMV-associated chains whose specificity for CMV antigens was confirmed in vitro. Reports indicated that the classifier achieved high specificity and sensitivity in diagnosing cytomegalovirus status. Most TCR sequences were rare, but some public TCRs occurred in many donors.

Assay: immunoSEQ multiplex PCR; the TCRdb copy retains only in-frame clones and omits some. The sample has about 180,000 clones; approximately 90% are singletons. This clonotype was sampled from a woman aged 25 to 39 in good health and CMV-seronegative. The chain recombines TRBV11-2 with TRBJ2-1, with D possibly being TRBD1 (5 bases). Sequencing was performed on PBMCs. The CDR3, as DNA: TGTGCCAGCAGCCCGATCTCAGGGAACAATGAGCAGTTCTTC. This codes for CASSPISGNNEQFF.